This T cell receptor (beta chain) was sequenced during a study of cytomegalovirus exposure and HLA in healthy donors. PCR involved 60 Vbeta and 13 Jbeta primers. Sequencing was performed with immunoSEQ multiplex PCR; in TCRdb, only in-frame clones are kept and a portion is missing. Here the sample spans about 130,000 clones, about 71% being singletons. V lost 3 bases, J lost 5 bases, and 14 bases lay in between. The germline gives CDR1 LNHDA, CDR2 SQIVND (reference sequence). This CDR3 has 15 residues. Sequencing was done on a sample of PBMCs. This receptor was identified in a woman aged 60-70 years in good health and CMV-seropositive. The chain has TRBV19 and TRBJ1-3, with a possible D match to TRBD1 (5 bases). The CDR3, as DNA: TGTGCCAGTAGTATGGGGAGGGACCGGAGAAACACCATATATTTT. Translation: CASSMGRDRRNTIYF.